A single sample is the source of the 9 T cell receptor beta chains below, sequenced in a study of blood T cell repertoires in COVID-19. The protocol was immunoSEQ multiplex PCR, while the TCRdb copy is restricted to in-frame clones and leaves out a portion. The table includes under 400,000 clones, roughly 86% detected once. The sequenced sample was PBMCs or T cells enriched from blood (not recorded which). The receptors were gathered from a man between 35 and 55 years old in a cohort exposed to, infected with or recovered from COVID-19 (not recorded which).

The V call is TRBV2, the J call TRBJ2-6; TRBD1 might be the D (6 bases). V lost 10 bases to trimming and J lost 0 bases, with 16 bases between them. Per germline, CDR1 SNHLY and CDR2 FYNNEI. CDR3 size: 16 residues. The CDR3 sequence: CATPGTPTSGANVLTF. The CDR3 nucleotides read TGTGCCACCCCCGGGACACCCACCTCTGGGGCCAACGTCCTGACTTTC.

The rearrangement links TRBV19 to TRBJ1-5; no definite D call. V dropped 7 bases and J dropped 2 bases, with 21 bases sitting between them. The CDR3 loop spans 17 amino acids. Germline V lookup: CDR1 LNHDA, CDR2 SQIVND (reference sequence). The DNA of the CDR3 is TGTGCCAGTACAAAGGCATTAGGGAGGGCGGGCAATCAGCCCCAGCATTTT. Its translation: CASTKALGRAGNQPQHF. The variable domain in full, with the rest retrieved from reference TRBV19 and TRBJ1-5, is DGGITQSPKYLFRKEGQNVTLSCEQNLNHDAMYWYRQDPGQGLRLIYYSQIVNDFQKGDIAEGYSVSREKKESFPLTVTSAQKNPTAFYLCASTKALGRAGNQPQHFGDGTRLSIL.

The chain joins TRBV5-5 to TRBJ1-3; 7 nucleotides align to TRBD1. This CDR3 has 15 amino acids. The trim removed 4 bases at V and 2 bases at J, leaving 6 bases unmatched. In germline, CDR1 is SGHKS, CDR2 YYEKEE (reference sequence). CDR3 region: CASSVTGDPGNTIYF. For the CDR3, the DNA is TGTGCCAGCAGCGTAACAGGGGACCCTGGAAACACCATATATTTT.

CDR3 in amino acids: CASSTGTSGWGTDTQYF. CDR3 nucleotides: TGTGCCAGCAGCACCGGGACTAGCGGATGGGGCACAGATACGCAGTATTTT. The V gene is TRBV9, the J gene TRBJ2-3, with 11 bases matching TRBD2. J lost 1 base, V lost 4 bases, and 8 bases had no gene match. Germline assignment: CDR1 SGDLS and CDR2 YYNGEE. The CDR3 contains 17 residues.

The CDR3 sequence: CASTEEGYSGETQYF. The CDR3 DNA is TGTGCCAGCACCGAAGAGGGCTACTCGGGAGAGACCCAGTACTTC. The V call is TRBV6-5, the J call TRBJ2-5; D might be TRBD2 (5 bases). V lost 7 bases and J 4 bases, leaving 19 bases between the germline ends. The CDR3 is made up of 15 amino acids. Germline CDR1 is MNHEY and CDR2 is SVGAGI.

This sequence joins TRBV5-4 and TRBJ1-1; 9 bases fit TRBD1. The CDR3 spans 14 residues. After removal of 1 base from V and 4 bases from J, the junction contained 2 bases not matched to a gene. Germline V CDR1 and CDR2: SGHNT, YYREEE (reference sequence). The CDR3: CASSLNRGLTEAFF. The CDR3 region has the DNA TGTGCCAGCAGCTTGAACAGGGGGCTCACTGAAGCTTTCTTT.

V is TRBV11-2 and J is TRBJ2-2, with 8 bases fitting TRBD1. This CDR3 has 16 amino acids. CDR1 is SGHAT, CDR2 FQNNGV, per germline. V dropped 1 base and J dropped 6; count of bases not matched to a gene: 7. DNA of the CDR3: TGTGCCAGCAGCTTAGCCTGGACAGGGTGGCCCGGGGAGCTGTTTTTT. Its protein is CASSLAWTGWPGELFF.

The chain links TRBV3-1 (or the pseudogene TRBV3-2) to TRBJ2-5; 9 bases are shared with TRBD2. After removal of 4 bases from V and 5 bases from J, the junction contained 5 bases not matched to a gene. There are 14 residues in the CDR3. The germline V gene has CDR1 LGHDT and CDR2 YNNKEL (reference sequence). The DNA of the CDR3 is TGTGCCAGCAGCCTAATGAGCGGGAGGGAGACCCAGTACTTC. It codes for CASSLMSGRETQYF.

V is TRBV5-6 and J is TRBJ1-1; 7 nucleotides agree with TRBD1. CDR3 length: 14 residues. Losses at the gene ends were 4 bases for V and 2 bases for J; bases not matched to a gene: 5. From germline, CDR1 is SGHDT and CDR2 YYEEEE. DNA of the CDR3: TGTGCCAGCAGCACGGGACAGTTCAACACTGAAGCTTTCTTT. It codes for CASSTGQFNTEAFF.